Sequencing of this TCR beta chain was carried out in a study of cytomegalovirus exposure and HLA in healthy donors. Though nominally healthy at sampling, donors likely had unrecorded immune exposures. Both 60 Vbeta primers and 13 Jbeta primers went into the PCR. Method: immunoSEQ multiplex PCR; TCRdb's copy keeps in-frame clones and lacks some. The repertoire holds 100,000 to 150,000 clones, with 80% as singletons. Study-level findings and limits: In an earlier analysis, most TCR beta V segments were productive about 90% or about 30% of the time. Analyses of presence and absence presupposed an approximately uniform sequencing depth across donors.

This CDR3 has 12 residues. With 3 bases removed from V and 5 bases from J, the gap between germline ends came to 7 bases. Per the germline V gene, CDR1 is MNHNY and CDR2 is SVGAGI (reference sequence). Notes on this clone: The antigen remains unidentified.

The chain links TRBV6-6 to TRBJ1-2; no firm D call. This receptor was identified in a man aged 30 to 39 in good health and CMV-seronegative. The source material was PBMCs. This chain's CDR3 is CASSYGEYGYTF. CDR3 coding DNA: TGTGCCAGCAGTTATGGGGAGTATGGCTACACCTTC.